The rows below give T cell receptor beta chains drawn from one sample of a study of blood T cell repertoires in COVID-19. Method: immunoSEQ multiplex PCR; TCRdb's copy keeps in-frame clones and lacks some. The data contain roughly 86,000 clones, 90% to 95% of them singletons. The material sequenced was peripheral blood. The receptors come from a woman aged 45-59 years in a cohort sampled during active COVID-19. Each CDR3 is given with its conserved first and last residue. The D gene is left open where the match is weak. Some rows have no size entry. The others give once, few or many, or a class for an expanded clone.

abundance,j_gene,d_gene,v_gene,CDR3nt,CDR3aa
NA,TRBJ1-4,TRBD1,TRBV2,TGTGCCAGCAGGCTTAGGACAGGGTCCAATAATGAAAAACTGTTTTTT,CASRLRTGSNNEKLFF
NA,TRBJ2-5,TRBD2,TRBV5-1,TGCGCCAGCAGCTGGACACTAGCGCAGGGTGAGACCCAGTACTTC,CASSWTLAQGETQYF
NA,TRBJ1-1,NA,TRBV4-1,TGCGCCAGCAGCCGAATACAGGGATTGGCTGAAGCTTTCTTT,CASSRIQGLAEAFF
NA,TRBJ2-7,TRBD1,TRBV29-1,TGCAGCGTTGCGGTAGGGACAGGGGGCCTGCGAGAGCAGTACTTC,CSVAVGTGGLREQYF
once,TRBJ2-7,NA,TRBV19,TGTGCCAGTAGTGCACAGACAAGCCCCTACGAGCAGTACTTC,CASSAQTSPYEQYF
NA,TRBJ1-2,NA,TRBV5-1,TGCGCCAGCAGTATACTTGGGGGCTACGAGAACTATGGCTACACCTTC,CASSILGGYENYGYTF
NA,TRBJ2-2,TRBD1,TRBV6-1,TGTGCCAGCAGTGAAGATTCCCCACGATATTACAGGGGGATAGGGACCGGGGAGCTGTTTTTT,CASSEDSPRYYRGIGTGELFF
NA,TRBJ2-1,TRBD2,TRBV3-1/TRBV3-2,TGTGCCAGCAGCCAAGATCTTGCTAGCGGGAGTGATAGGTACAATGAGCAGTTCTTC,CASSQDLASGSDRYNEQFF
NA,TRBJ1-2,NA,TRBV7-9,TGTGCCAGCAGCTTAGGATTAGCGGACTATGGCTACACCTTC,CASSLGLADYGYTF
NA,TRBJ2-6,NA,TRBV6-5,TGTGCCAGCAGTTACTCGCAAGCGGGGGCCAACGTCCTGACTTTC,CASSYSQAGANVLTF
once,TRBJ2-3,TRBD2,TRBV7-9,TGTGCCAGCAGCTTATCTACGAGACTAGCGGGAGGGTGGGATACGCAGTATTTT,CASSLSTRLAGGWDTQYF
NA,TRBJ2-7,TRBD2,TRBV9,TGTGCCAGCAGCCTCCTAGCGGGAGTCCCCAACGAGCAGTACTTC,CASSLLAGVPNEQYF
NA,TRBJ2-2,NA,TRBV13,TGTGCCAGCAGCCTCTTGGGGGCCTCCGCATTGGTCGGGGAGCTGTTTTTT,CASSLLGASALVGELFF
NA,TRBJ1-3,NA,TRBV7-6,TGTGCCAGCAGCCCGCCAGGGTCGGCCCCGTCTGGAAACACCATATATTTT,CASSPPGSAPSGNTIYF
NA,TRBJ2-7,NA,TRBV21-1,TGTGCCAGCAGCAAAGGCCCGAGCTCCTACGAGCAGTACTTC,CASSKGPSSYEQYF
NA,TRBJ2-2,NA,TRBV14,TGTGCCAGCAGCCTGCGGCGGGTTTCGAACACCGGGGAGCTGTTTTTT,CASSLRRVSNTGELFF
NA,TRBJ2-1,TRBD2,TRBV28,TGTGCTTCTGTAGCGGGAGGCCCTAACTACAATGAGCAGTTCTTC,CASVAGGPNYNEQFF
NA,TRBJ2-5,NA,TRBV18,TGTGCCAGCTCACATACCAAGAACAGGGAAGAGACCCAGTACTTC,CASSHTKNREETQYF
NA,TRBJ1-5,NA,TRBV19,TGTGCCAGTAGTATTTTTACAAGAAATCAGCCCCAGCATTTT,CASSIFTRNQPQHF
NA,TRBJ2-1,NA,TRBV9,TGTGCCAGCAGCGTAAGTCCCGTTGGAGGGAATGAGCAGTTCTTC,CASSVSPVGGNEQFF
NA,TRBJ2-2,TRBD2,TRBV4-2,TGTGCCAGCAGCCAGCCGGGACTACGTACCCCCGGGGAGCTGTTTTTT,CASSQPGLRTPGELFF
once,TRBJ2-7,TRBD2,TRBV7-8,TGTGCCAGCAGCCTTTGGACTAGCCTCGACTACGAGCAGTACTTC,CASSLWTSLDYEQYF
NA,TRBJ1-3,TRBD1,TRBV6-6,TGTGCCAGCAGCCTTACCGACAGGGGGACTGGAAACACCATATATTTT,CASSLTDRGTGNTIYF
NA,TRBJ2-3,NA,TRBV3-1/TRBV3-2,TGTGCCAGCACCCTTTCCGGGACAAACACAGATACGCAGTATTTT,CASTLSGTNTDTQYF
NA,TRBJ1-2,NA,TRBV27,TGTGCCAGCAGTTTCTCCAGATCCCCCCAGGGTGGCTACACCTTC,CASSFSRSPQGGYTF
NA,TRBJ2-7,NA,TRBV11-2,TGTGCCAGCAGCTTAGGCAGGTCCGACGAGCAGTACTTC,CASSLGRSDEQYF
few,TRBJ2-6,TRBD1,TRBV13,TGTGCCAGCAGGCCTCACGGGACAGGGAACTCTGGGGCCAACGTCCTGACTTTC,CASRPHGTGNSGANVLTF
NA,TRBJ1-5,TRBD1,TRBV19,TGTGCCAGTAGTATGGACAGGGCAGGCAATCAGCCCCAGCATTTT,CASSMDRAGNQPQHF
NA,TRBJ2-1,NA,TRBV29-1,TGCAGCGTTGAAACCGGGAGCGGGTACAATGAGCAGTTCTTC,CSVETGSGYNEQFF
NA,TRBJ2-7,NA,TRBV30,TGTGCCTGCGGACTTTACGAGCAGTACTTC,CACGLYEQYF
NA,TRBJ1-5,TRBD1,TRBV2,TGTGCCAGCAGTGTGGGGACAGCTAATCAGCCCCAGCATTTT,CASSVGTANQPQHF
NA,TRBJ1-1,NA,TRBV5-1,TGCGCCAGCAGCTTGGAGAGGGTCGGGTACACTGAAGCTTTCTTT,CASSLERVGYTEAFF
once,TRBJ2-1,TRBD2,TRBV4-2,TGTGCCAGCAGCCAACTAGCGGGAGGGCAAAATGAGCAGTTCTTC,CASSQLAGGQNEQFF
NA,TRBJ2-7,TRBD1,TRBV5-4,TGTGCCAGCAGCCTAGACAGGGGACCCTTGTCCTACGAGCAGTACTTC,CASSLDRGPLSYEQYF
NA,TRBJ2-1,NA,TRBV4-1,TGCGCCAGCAGCTACACTCTATTAGCGGTTTACAATGAGCAGTTCTTC,CASSYTLLAVYNEQFF